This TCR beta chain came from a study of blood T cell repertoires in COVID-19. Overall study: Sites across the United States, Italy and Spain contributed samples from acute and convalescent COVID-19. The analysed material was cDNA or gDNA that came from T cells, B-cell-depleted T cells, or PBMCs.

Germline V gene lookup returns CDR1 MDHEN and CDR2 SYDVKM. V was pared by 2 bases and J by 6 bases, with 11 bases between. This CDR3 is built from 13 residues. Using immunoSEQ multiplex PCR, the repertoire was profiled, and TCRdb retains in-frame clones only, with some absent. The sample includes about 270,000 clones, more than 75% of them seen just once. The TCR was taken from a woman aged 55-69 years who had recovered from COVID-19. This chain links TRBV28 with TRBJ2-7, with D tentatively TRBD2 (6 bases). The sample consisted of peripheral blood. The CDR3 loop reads CASSLPAAGEQYF. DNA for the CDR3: TGTGCCAGCAGTTTACCAGCAGCGGGCGAGCAGTACTTC.